Here is one T cell receptor beta chain with its context. In the authors' workflow: The authors estimated nucleated cell counts from reference gene primer amplification. Produced via immunoSEQ multiplex PCR; TCRdb's table is partial and in-frame only. V and J calls and clone size are copied from that table; D and trimming were computed from the DNA. The sample has under 70,000 clones, around 70% seen once. The CDR3 runs 14 residues. The germline V and J ends were trimmed by 5 bases and 3 bases, with 11 bases remaining between them. Germline V lookup: CDR1 SGHRS, CDR2 YFSETQ. This sample was included in a study of blood T cell repertoires in COVID-19. About the research overall: Sample material is recorded as cDNA or gDNA derived from T cells, B-cell-depleted T cells, or PBMCs.

Sequenced input: peripheral blood. This receptor was identified in a woman aged 70-85 years with acute or convalescent COVID-19. The V call is TRBV5-1, the J call TRBJ2-2, with D perhaps matching TRBD1 (6 bases). CDR3 region: CASRPWTDTGELFF. The CDR3 DNA sequence: TGCGCCAGCAGACCCTGGACAGACACCGGGGAGCTGTTTTTT.